The 8 T cell receptor beta chains presented below share a single source sample, sequenced in a study of shared clonotypes between healthy human individuals. The naive CD8 population came from CD45RO-negative cells selected for CCR7, without terminally differentiated effector memory CD45RA+ cells. Sequencing used immunoSEQ multiplex PCR; TCRdb keeps in-frame clones, though not all of them. Among 2 million to 2.5 million clones, over 85% were seen once, and the ten largest hold 1.1%. Sequencing was carried out using naive CD8+ T cells sorted from blood. Receptors were obtained from a young man in good health.

This clone showed up just once. This chain connects TRBV28 to TRBJ2-7, with TRBD2 matching over 7 bases. CDR1 is MDHEN and CDR2 is SYDVKM in the germline V gene. V lost 2 bases, J lost 1 base, and 8 bases stayed unmatched. This CDR3 spans 16 amino acids. The CDR3: CASSLGGEGRSYEQYF. In nucleotides, the CDR3 is TGTGCCAGCAGTTTAGGAGGGGAGGGGAGGTCCTACGAGCAGTACTTC.

The J gene is TRBJ2-7, the V gene TRBV5-4, with TRBD2 as a possible D gene (5 bases). Germline V gene data show CDR1 as SGHNT and CDR2 as YYREEE (reference sequence). There are 13 residues in the CDR3. The V end lost 0 bases, the J end lost 6 bases, and 10 bases lay between the germline ends. CDR3 sequence (DNA): TGTGCCAGCAGCTTGGCCGGTAGCGCCGAGCAGTACTTC. Its protein product is CASSLAGSAEQYF.

CDR3 nucleotides: TGTGCCAGCAGCTTTGGGGGGACTAGCGGGAGCTCCTACAATGAGCAGTTCTTC. It codes for CASSFGGTSGSSYNEQFF. The chain employs TRBV5-4 and TRBJ2-1, with 14 nucleotides matching TRBD2. The germline gives CDR1 SGHNT, CDR2 YYREEE (reference sequence). The CDR3 is made up of 18 amino acids. Trimming at V came to 2 bases and at J to 0 bases, leaving 4 bases not matched to a gene.

On this clone: The same CDR3 arises from other DNA sequences in this sample as well. The chain uses TRBV28 and TRBJ1-5; D is unclear. CDR1 MDHEN and CDR2 SYDVKM come from the germline V gene. Deletions cut 2 bases from V and 1 base from J, with 3 bases between. This CDR3 spans 13 amino acids. DNA for the CDR3: TGTGCCAGCAGTTTAGGGAGCAATCAGCCCCAGCATTTT. It yields the protein CASSLGSNQPQHF.

The V and J genes are TRBV4-1 and TRBJ1-4; 7 bases fit TRBD1. The junction had 6 bases not matched to a gene; V was cut back by 2 bases and J by 6 bases. This CDR3 spans 15 amino acids. Germline V gene data show CDR1 as MGHRA and CDR2 as YSYEKL. The CDR3 here is CASSQPGQEDEKLFF. The CDR3 DNA reads as TGCGCCAGCAGCCAACCCGGACAGGAAGATGAAAAACTGTTTTTT.

This clone was seen a single time. The CDR3 nucleotides read TGTGCCAGCAGTTTGGGGGTGGGGAGTTATGGCTACACCTTC. It encodes CASSLGVGSYGYTF. The J gene is TRBJ1-2, the V gene TRBV28; possible D gene TRBD1, 5 bases. Trimming stripped 3 bases from V and 5 bases from J, with 13 bases between. The CDR3 runs to 14 residues. Germline assignment: CDR1 MDHEN and CDR2 SYDVKM.

As regards this clone: Different DNA sequences within this sample yield the same CDR3. The chain recombines TRBV27 with TRBJ2-7; D gene unclear. CDR3 length: 14 residues. Trimming removed 0 bases at V and 0 bases at J, with 6 bases between. Germline V gene sequence: CDR1 MNHEY, CDR2 SMNVEV (reference sequence). The CDR3 here is CASSLSVSSYEQYF. CDR3 nucleotide sequence: TGTGCCAGCAGTTTATCGGTCAGCTCCTACGAGCAGTACTTC.

As to this clone: The same CDR3 can be traced to other DNA sequences in this sample. The chain couples TRBV27 to TRBJ2-7; tentative D call: TRBD1 (6 bases). Germline V lookup: CDR1 MNHEY, CDR2 SMNVEV (reference sequence). V gave up 2 bases and J gave up 0 bases, with 8 bases separating them. CDR3 size: 14 residues. Written as DNA, the CDR3 is TGTGCCAGCAGTTTAACAGGGAACTCCTACGAGCAGTACTTC. As protein: CASSLTGNSYEQYF.